This T cell receptor (beta chain) was sequenced for a study of naive CD8 T cells in extremely preterm neonates. Study-level points and caveats: Preterm infants showed shorter CDR3s, fewer N additions and less trimming than older groups.

Germline V gene data show CDR1 as SGHVS and CDR2 as FNYEAQ. The CDR3 is 14 amino acids. V was shortened by 4 bases and J by 3 bases, with 12 bases between the two germline ends. The assay was immunoSEQ multiplex PCR, and TCRdb's table has in-frame clones only and misses some. This repertoire shows about 23,000 clones, about 91% found once; its top ten account for 0.7% to 1%. The sample holds one count of this clone. Antigen: not known. Extremely preterm births at 23-27 weeks of gestation supplied the samples. The clonotype was recovered from a boy who was born preterm. The specimen sequenced was naive CD8+ T cells from cord blood. The chain combines TRBV7-6 with TRBJ1-2; TRBD1 might be the D (5 bases). This chain's CDR3 is CASSYAGGYYGYTF. The CDR3 DNA reads TGTGCCAGCAGCTACGCCGGGGGTTACTATGGCTACACCTTC.